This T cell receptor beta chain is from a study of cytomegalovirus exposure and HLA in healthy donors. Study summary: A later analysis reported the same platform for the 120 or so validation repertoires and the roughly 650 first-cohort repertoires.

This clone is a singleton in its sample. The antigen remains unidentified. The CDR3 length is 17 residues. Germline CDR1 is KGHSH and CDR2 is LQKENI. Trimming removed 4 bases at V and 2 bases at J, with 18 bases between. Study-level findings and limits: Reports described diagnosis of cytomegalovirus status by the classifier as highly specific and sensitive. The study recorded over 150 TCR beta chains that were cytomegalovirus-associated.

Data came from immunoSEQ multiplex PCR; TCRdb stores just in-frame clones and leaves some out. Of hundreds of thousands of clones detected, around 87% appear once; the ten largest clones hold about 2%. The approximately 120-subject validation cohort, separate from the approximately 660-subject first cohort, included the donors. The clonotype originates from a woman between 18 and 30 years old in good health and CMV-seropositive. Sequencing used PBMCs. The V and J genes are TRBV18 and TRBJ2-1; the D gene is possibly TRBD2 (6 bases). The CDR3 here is CASSLSSGLDAYNEQFF. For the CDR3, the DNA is TGTGCCAGCTCACTCTCGTCGGGACTCGACGCCTACAATGAGCAGTTCTTC.